This T cell receptor beta chain stems from a study of post-analysis software for immune sequencing data. General study findings and limits: Patients showed TRBV5-6, TRBV5-1 and TRBV20-1 among 4 or 5 TRBV segments more frequent than in controls.

The ends lost 2 bases at V and 10 bases at J; junction bases unmatched: 6. Germline V CDR1 and CDR2: WSHSY, SAAADI. The CDR3 runs 14 residues. In its sample, this clonotype was seen many times. The antigen is unknown. Unique molecular identifiers tagged the TCR beta cDNA libraries. TCRdb analysed the PCR reads with MiXCR anew, one entry per CDR3 protein. The sample carries hundreds of thousands of distinct CDR3 sequences, 59% recorded once. The chain combines TRBV10-2 with TRBJ2-1; 9 bases align to TRBD2. The sequence was collected from a girl aged 2-10 years with multiple sclerosis. The sequencing input was blood. The CDR3 coding sequence is TGCGCCAGCAGTGAGCCTAGCGGGAAGTGGGAGCAGTTCTTC. Translated: CASSEPSGKWEQFF.